This section outlines one T cell receptor beta chain sequence together with its context. Antigen: not known. The data belong to a study of T cell responses to AZD1222 COVID-19 vaccine. The data were produced by immunoSEQ multiplex PCR, yet TCRdb's version contains in-frame clones alone and is incomplete. This table has around 47,000 clones, around three quarters appearing once. This CDR3 spans 13 amino acids. The V and J ends lost 5 bases and 3 bases respectively, with 8 bases between them. The study's findings and limits: Along spike, vaccine-associated CD4 TCRs were found throughout, with dominance at 160-218 and 743-854. Reportedly, nearly half of unique spike TCRs recognized epitopes outside B.1.351/B.1.1.7 mutations. The repertoires were collected only after the peak T cell response. Spike-specific TCR breadth and depth grew following two AZD1222 doses.

Sequences were derived from peripheral blood, sampled 28 days after the second dose of the MenACWY control vaccine. The genes are TRBV12-3 or TRBV12-4 and TRBJ1-5; the D is unclear. This TCR came from an adult who received the MenACWY meningococcal vaccine as a control. DNA for the CDR3: TGTGCCAGCAGTCGGACGCCCAATCAGCCCCAGCATTTT. It encodes CASSRTPNQPQHF.